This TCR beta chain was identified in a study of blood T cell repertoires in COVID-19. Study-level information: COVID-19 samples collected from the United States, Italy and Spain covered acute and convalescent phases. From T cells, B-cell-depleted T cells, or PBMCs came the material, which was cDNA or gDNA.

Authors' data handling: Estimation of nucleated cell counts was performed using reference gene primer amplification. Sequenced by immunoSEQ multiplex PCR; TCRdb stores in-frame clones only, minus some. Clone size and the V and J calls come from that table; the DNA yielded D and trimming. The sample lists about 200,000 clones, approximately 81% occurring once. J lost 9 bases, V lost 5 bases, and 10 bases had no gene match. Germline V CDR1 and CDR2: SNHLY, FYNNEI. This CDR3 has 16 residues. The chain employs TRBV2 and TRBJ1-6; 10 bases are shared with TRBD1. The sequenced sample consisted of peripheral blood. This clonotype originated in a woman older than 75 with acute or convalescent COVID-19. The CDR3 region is CASSPSTGGGISPLHF. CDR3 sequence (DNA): TGTGCCAGCAGTCCCTCGACAGGGGGCGGAATTTCACCCCTCCACTTT.